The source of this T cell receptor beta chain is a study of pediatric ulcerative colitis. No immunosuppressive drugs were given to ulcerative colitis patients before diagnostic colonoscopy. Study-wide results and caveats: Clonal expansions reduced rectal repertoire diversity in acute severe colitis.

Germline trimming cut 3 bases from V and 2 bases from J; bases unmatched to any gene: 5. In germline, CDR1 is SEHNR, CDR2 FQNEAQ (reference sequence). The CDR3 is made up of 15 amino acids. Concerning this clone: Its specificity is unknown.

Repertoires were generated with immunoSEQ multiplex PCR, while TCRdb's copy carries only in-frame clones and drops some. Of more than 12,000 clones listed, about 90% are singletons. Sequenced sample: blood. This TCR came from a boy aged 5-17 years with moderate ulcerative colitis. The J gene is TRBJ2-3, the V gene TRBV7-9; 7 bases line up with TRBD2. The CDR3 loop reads CASSFSLADTDTQYF. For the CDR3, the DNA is TGTGCCAGCAGCTTCTCTCTAGCGGACACAGATACGCAGTATTTT.